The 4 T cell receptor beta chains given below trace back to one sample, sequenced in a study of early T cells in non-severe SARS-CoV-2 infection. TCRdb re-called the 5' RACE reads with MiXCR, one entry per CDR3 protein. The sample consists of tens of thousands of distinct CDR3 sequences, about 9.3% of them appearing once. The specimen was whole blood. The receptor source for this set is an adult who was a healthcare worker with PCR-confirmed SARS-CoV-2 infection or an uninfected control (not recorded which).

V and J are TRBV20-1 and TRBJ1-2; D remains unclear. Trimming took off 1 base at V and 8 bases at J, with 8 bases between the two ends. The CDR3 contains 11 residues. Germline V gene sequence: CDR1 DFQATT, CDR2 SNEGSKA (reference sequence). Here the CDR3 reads CSARVSRGYTF. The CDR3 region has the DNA TGCAGTGCTAGAGTTAGTAGAGGCTACACCTTC.

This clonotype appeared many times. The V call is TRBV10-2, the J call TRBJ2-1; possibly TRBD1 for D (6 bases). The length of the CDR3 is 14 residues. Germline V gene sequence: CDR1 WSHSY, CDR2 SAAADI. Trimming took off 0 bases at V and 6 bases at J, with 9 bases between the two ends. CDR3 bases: TGCGCCAGCAGTGAGTCCCCCAGGGGCAATGAGCAGTTCTTC. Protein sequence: CASSESPRGNEQFF.

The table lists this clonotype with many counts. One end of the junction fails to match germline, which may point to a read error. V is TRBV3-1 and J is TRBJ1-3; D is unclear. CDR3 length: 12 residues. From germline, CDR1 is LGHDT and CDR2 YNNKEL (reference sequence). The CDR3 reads CASRDSENTIYF. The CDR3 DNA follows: TGTGCCAGCAGAGACTCTGAAAACACCATATATTTT.

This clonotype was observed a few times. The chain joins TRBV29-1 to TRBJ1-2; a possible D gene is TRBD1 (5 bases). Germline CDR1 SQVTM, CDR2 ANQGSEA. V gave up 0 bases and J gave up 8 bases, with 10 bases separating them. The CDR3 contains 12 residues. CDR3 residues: CSVEDWDRGYTF. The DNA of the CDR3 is TGCAGCGTTGAAGATTGGGACCGAGGCTACACCTTC.